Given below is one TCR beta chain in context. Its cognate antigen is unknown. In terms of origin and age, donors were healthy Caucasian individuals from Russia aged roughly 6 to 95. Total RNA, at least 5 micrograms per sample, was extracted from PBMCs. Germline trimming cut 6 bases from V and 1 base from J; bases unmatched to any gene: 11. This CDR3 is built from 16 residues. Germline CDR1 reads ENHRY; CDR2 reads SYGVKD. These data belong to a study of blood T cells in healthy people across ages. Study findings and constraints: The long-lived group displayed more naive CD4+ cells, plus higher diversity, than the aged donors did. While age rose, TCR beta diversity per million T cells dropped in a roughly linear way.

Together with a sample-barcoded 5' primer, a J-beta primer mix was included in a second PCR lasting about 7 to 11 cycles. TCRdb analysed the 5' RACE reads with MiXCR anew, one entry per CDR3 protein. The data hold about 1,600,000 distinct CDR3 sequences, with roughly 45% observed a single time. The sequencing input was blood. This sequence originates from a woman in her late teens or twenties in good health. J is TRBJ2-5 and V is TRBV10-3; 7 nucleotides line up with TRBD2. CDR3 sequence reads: CAIRGGGPGGQETQYF. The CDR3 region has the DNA TGTGCCATCAGGGGAGGTGGACCGGGAGGCCAAGAGACCCAGTACTTC.